These T cell receptor beta chains were read from a single sample in a study of OX40 agonist ivuxolimab in advanced cancers. Only in-frame clones appear in the TCRdb table, and some are missing; sequencing was by immunoSEQ multiplex PCR. Seen here are about 63,000 clones, roughly 89% observed once, and the top ten hold 0.77%. Sample: CD4+ or CD8+ T cells sorted from blood, taken in a trial of the OX40 agonist ivuxolimab. The source is an adult with an advanced solid tumor such as melanoma, head and neck, liver or kidney cancer. Both conserved end residues are part of each CDR3. The D gene is left open where the match is weak. Size is omitted from some rows. Given values are once, few, many or a class for expanded clones.

CDR3 protein	CDR3 DNA	D gene	V gene	clone size	J gene
CASRLAGAGKGNEQFF	TGCGCCAGCAGACTAGCGGGAGCTGGGAAGGGCAATGAGCAGTTCTTC	TRBD2	TRBV10-2	.	TRBJ2-1
CASRMSGSINTQYF	TGTGCCAGCAGGATGAGCGGGAGTATAAATACGCAGTATTTT	TRBD2	TRBV6-1	.	TRBJ2-3
CASSIAGGPRYF	TGTGCCAGTAGTATAGCAGGGGGGCCGAGGTACTTC	.	TRBV19	once	TRBJ2-7
CASSLGGGTYEQYF	TGTGCCAGCTCTCTCGGCGGGGGAACCTACGAGCAGTACTTC	TRBD2	TRBV19	once	TRBJ2-7
CASSLTGYEQYF	TGTGCCAGCAGCTTAACAGGCTACGAGCAGTACTTC	.	TRBV7-2	few	TRBJ2-7
CASSAGDIGGQGALETQYF	TGTGCTAGCAGCGCAGGGGACATTGGGGGACAGGGGGCATTAGAGACCCAGTACTTC	TRBD1	TRBV7-7	once	TRBJ2-5
CASRRSGRAGETQYF	TGTGCCAGCAGACGGAGCGGGAGGGCCGGGGAGACCCAGTACTTC	TRBD2	TRBV7-3	.	TRBJ2-5
CASSLGGNGDTQYF	TGTGCCAGCAGCTTGGGGGGTAATGGAGATACGCAGTATTTT	.	TRBV5-6	.	TRBJ2-3
CASSTGTSGGRTDTQYF	TGCGCCAGCAGCACCGGGACTAGCGGGGGACGCACAGATACGCAGTATTTT	TRBD2	TRBV5-1	.	TRBJ2-3
CASSEFAVEKLFF	TGTGCCAGCAGTGAATTTGCAGTTGAAAAACTGTTTTTT	.	TRBV6-1	.	TRBJ1-4
CASSVLSQGSGANVLTF	TGTGCCAGTAGCGTATTATCACAGGGTTCTGGGGCCAACGTCCTGACTTTC	.	TRBV19	.	TRBJ2-6
CASSFDRSYGYTF	TGCGCCAGCAGCTTCGACAGGAGCTATGGCTACACCTTC	.	TRBV5-1	.	TRBJ1-2
CASSQVGPHRAEKLFF	TGTGCCAGCAGCCAAGTGGGACCGCACCGTGCGGAAAAACTGTTTTTT	.	TRBV14	.	TRBJ1-4
CASSFTRGNNEQFF	TGTGCCAGCAGCTTCACTAGGGGAAACAATGAGCAGTTCTTC	.	TRBV7-2	.	TRBJ2-1
CASSGGGHPGNTEAFF	TGTGCCAGCAGCGGGGGGGGACATCCAGGGAACACTGAAGCTTTCTTT	.	TRBV7-2	.	TRBJ1-1
CASSLGLPFTAGELFF	TGTGCCAGCAGCTTGGGACTTCCGTTCACGGCCGGGGAGCTGTTTTTT	.	TRBV11-3	.	TRBJ2-2
CASSYPGQGMKTQYF	TGCGCCAGCAGCTATCCGGGACAGGGGATGAAGACCCAGTACTTC	TRBD1	TRBV5-1	.	TRBJ2-5
CASIGDSYEQYF	TGTGCCAGCATCGGGGACTCCTACGAGCAGTACTTC	.	TRBV6-5	.	TRBJ2-7
CASSSSSGEPYERYF	TGTGCCAGCAGCTCGTCTAGCGGAGAACCCTACGAGCGGTACTTC	TRBD2	TRBV11-2	.	TRBJ2-7
CTSIGLAGDRRGGGSYNEQFF	TGCACCAGTATTGGACTAGCGGGAGACAGACGCGGCGGAGGTTCCTACAATGAGCAGTTCTTC	.	TRBV1	once	TRBJ2-1
CASRGSYEQYF	TGTGCCAGCAGGGGATCCTACGAGCAGTACTTC	.	TRBV7-2	.	TRBJ2-7
CASSIQHSGSYNEQFF	TGTGCCAGTAGTATACAACATAGCGGGAGTTACAATGAGCAGTTCTTC	TRBD2	TRBV19	.	TRBJ2-1
CASSQGTGGNNYGYTF	TGTGCCAGCAGCCAAGGGACAGGGGGCAATAACTATGGCTACACCTTC	TRBD1	TRBV7-6	.	TRBJ1-2
CAISESVVGGAFF	TGTGCCATCAGTGAGTCCGTGGTAGGGGGAGCTTTCTTT	.	TRBV10-3	.	TRBJ1-1
CASSNRAPRSEAFF	TGTGCCAGCAGTAACCGGGCCCCGAGGTCAGAAGCTTTCTTT	.	TRBV6-1	medium-sized	TRBJ1-1
CASSGGWGYSPLHF	TGTGCCAGCAGCGGTGGCTGGGGGTATTCACCCCTCCACTTT	.	TRBV9	.	TRBJ1-6
CAWSVGSADRETQYF	TGTGCCTGGAGTGTTGGAAGCGCTGATCGGGAGACCCAGTACTTC	.	TRBV30	once	TRBJ2-5
CASSVVQGGGYTF	TGTGCCAGCAGCGTAGTTCAGGGTGGGGGCTACACCTTC	.	TRBV9	.	TRBJ1-2
CASSAGTEPSTQYF	TGTGCCAGCAGTGCCGGGACAGAACCCTCTACGCAGTATTTT	TRBD1	TRBV28	.	TRBJ2-3
CASSYLGGLRGEQYF	TGTGCCAGCAGCTACTTGGGCGGCCTAAGGGGAGAGCAGTACTTC	.	TRBV7-9	.	TRBJ2-7
CASSAGLAAPYEQYF	TGTGCCAGCAGCGCCGGACTAGCGGCCCCCTACGAGCAGTACTTC	TRBD2	TRBV7-3	once	TRBJ2-7
CASSETQGRGTQYF	TGTGCCAGCAGTGAAACTCAAGGGAGAGGGACCCAGTACTTC	.	TRBV6-1	.	TRBJ2-5
CASSLRGTGSTDTQYF	TGTGCCAGCAGCCTGCGCGGGACGGGGAGCACAGATACGCAGTATTTT	.	TRBV9	.	TRBJ2-3
CASSLSIRGTQYF	TGTGCCAGCAGTTTATCGATACGGGGGACCCAGTACTTC	.	TRBV27	.	TRBJ2-5
CASSIQLNYGYTF	TGTGCCAGTAGTATACAGCTTAACTATGGCTACACCTTC	.	TRBV19	.	TRBJ1-2
CASSQEVPLAGVSDTQYF	TGTGCCAGCAGCCAAGAGGTCCCCCTAGCGGGAGTTAGCGATACGCAGTATTTT	TRBD2	TRBV14	.	TRBJ2-3
CASSPNEPSRQWLHGYTF	TGCGCCAGCAGCCCTAACGAACCCTCTAGACAGTGGCTCCATGGCTACACCTTC	.	TRBV4-1	.	TRBJ1-2
CASSGTGGNTGTDTQYF	TGTGCCAGCAGTGGGACAGGGGGAAATACGGGCACAGATACGCAGTATTTT	TRBD1	TRBV7-9	.	TRBJ2-3
CASNRDRNEKLFF	TGTGCCAGCAACCGGGACAGGAATGAAAAACTGTTTTTT	TRBD1	TRBV11-2	.	TRBJ1-4
CASSFTGGYGYTF	TGTGCCAGCAGCTTCACAGGGGGCTATGGCTACACCTTC	TRBD1	TRBV2	few	TRBJ1-2
CASSTQGSGANVLTF	TGTGCCAGCAGTACACAGGGGTCTGGGGCCAACGTCCTGACTTTC	TRBD1	TRBV27	.	TRBJ2-6
CASSPTVTGNTIYF	TGTGCCAGCAGTCCGACAGTCACTGGAAACACCATATATTTT	.	TRBV6-6	.	TRBJ1-3
CASTPGQGGYGYTF	TGTGCCAGCACCCCCGGACAGGGCGGCTATGGCTACACCTTC	TRBD1	TRBV6-1	few	TRBJ1-2
CASSLSGPGNEQFF	TGTGCCAGCAGCTTATCAGGACCGGGGAATGAGCAGTTCTTC	.	TRBV7-6	.	TRBJ2-1
CASSTPRTGEDGYTF	TGTGCCAGCAGTACCCCTCGGACAGGGGAAGATGGCTACACCTTC	TRBD1	TRBV25-1	.	TRBJ1-2
CASSLYTGDSGNTIYF	TGTGCCAGCAGTTTATATACAGGGGACTCTGGAAACACCATATATTTT	TRBD1	TRBV28	.	TRBJ1-3
CASSWTSGRNTGELFF	TGTGCCAGCTCATGGACTAGCGGGAGAAACACCGGGGAGCTGTTTTTT	TRBD2	TRBV18	.	TRBJ2-2